The rows below give T cell receptor beta chains drawn from one sample of a study of blood T cell repertoires in COVID-19. The method was immunoSEQ multiplex PCR; TCRdb's version includes in-frame clones alone and lacks a portion of them. The top ten clones hold over 1.2% of a sample with fewer than 300,000 clones, around 87% of them seen once. Sequencing was performed on peripheral blood. These TCRs come from a woman between 40 and 50 years old who had recovered from COVID-19. CDR3s include the opening cysteine and the closing phenylalanine or tryptophan. Fields, in order: CDR3 DNA, CDR3 protein, V gene, D gene, J gene, clone size. A D gene is named only where the DNA matches it firmly. Clone size is stated in some rows and not others, as once, few, many or a class when expanded.

CDR3nt: TGTGCCAGCTCACGACAGGGGGCTGATGAAAAACTGTTTTTT; CDR3aa: CASSRQGADEKLFF; v_gene: TRBV18; d_gene: TRBD1; j_gene: TRBJ1-4; abundance: once
CDR3nt: TGTGCCAGCAGCTTAGGGAGGGGAACTAATGAAAAACTGTTTTTT; CDR3aa: CASSLGRGTNEKLFF; v_gene: TRBV7-6; d_gene: -; j_gene: TRBJ1-4; abundance: -
CDR3nt: TGTGCCAGCAGTTTTCCGTCCCCAGGAAGGGGGATGGCCTCTGGAAACACCATATATTTT; CDR3aa: CASSFPSPGRGMASGNTIYF; v_gene: TRBV27; d_gene: -; j_gene: TRBJ1-3; abundance: few
CDR3nt: TGTGCCAGCAGCTTAGCCGGGCCTATAGCGGGGCCGTACGAGGAGTATTTT; CDR3aa: CASSLAGPIAGPYEEYF; v_gene: TRBV7-9; d_gene: TRBD2; j_gene: TRBJ2-3; abundance: -
CDR3nt: TGTGCCAGCAGCGTAGTACCAGGGGGCTTAAACACTGAAGCTTTCTTT; CDR3aa: CASSVVPGGLNTEAFF; v_gene: TRBV9; d_gene: TRBD1; j_gene: TRBJ1-1; abundance: -
CDR3nt: TGTGCTAGTGGTGCTAGGATCAAAGAGACCCAGTACTTC; CDR3aa: CASGARIKETQYF; v_gene: TRBV12-5; d_gene: -; j_gene: TRBJ2-5; abundance: -
CDR3nt: TGTGCCAGCAGTTACAGCGGGGGCCGGTACACCGGGGAGCTGTTTTTT; CDR3aa: CASSYSGGRYTGELFF; v_gene: TRBV6-6; d_gene: TRBD2; j_gene: TRBJ2-2; abundance: -
CDR3nt: TGTGCCAGCAGCTTGGGTACTCGGCGGGCAGATACGCAGTATTTT; CDR3aa: CASSLGTRRADTQYF; v_gene: TRBV5-4; d_gene: -; j_gene: TRBJ2-3; abundance: -
CDR3nt: TGTGCCACCAACAGGGGAAATGACTATGGCTACACCTTC; CDR3aa: CATNRGNDYGYTF; v_gene: TRBV6-5; d_gene: TRBD1; j_gene: TRBJ1-2; abundance: -
CDR3nt: TGCGCCAGCAGCTTCGACAGGCTGGAAGGCTACACCTTC; CDR3aa: CASSFDRLEGYTF; v_gene: TRBV5-1; d_gene: -; j_gene: TRBJ1-2; abundance: -
CDR3nt: TGTGCCAGCAGTGAAGCAAGGACAGGGCGAGAGACCCAGTACTTC; CDR3aa: CASSEARTGRETQYF; v_gene: TRBV2; d_gene: TRBD1; j_gene: TRBJ2-5; abundance: many
CDR3nt: TGTGCCAGCAGGTGGAGGGAAAACACCGGGGAGCTGTTTTTT; CDR3aa: CASRWRENTGELFF; v_gene: TRBV5-6; d_gene: -; j_gene: TRBJ2-2; abundance: once
CDR3nt: TGTGCCAGCAGTTCCCTGGACAGCCCCTTGCCCTACGAGCAGTACTTC; CDR3aa: CASSSLDSPLPYEQYF; v_gene: TRBV27; d_gene: -; j_gene: TRBJ2-7; abundance: -
CDR3nt: TGTGCCAGCACAGGGTTGGGCCAGATTAGGGAGACCCAGTACTTC; CDR3aa: CASTGLGQIRETQYF; v_gene: TRBV28; d_gene: -; j_gene: TRBJ2-5; abundance: -
CDR3nt: TGCGCCAGCAGACAGGGACAGGGGCCAAACACCATATATTTT; CDR3aa: CASRQGQGPNTIYF; v_gene: TRBV5-1; d_gene: TRBD1; j_gene: TRBJ1-3; abundance: -
CDR3nt: TGTGCCAGCAGCTTTGGAGGGAATAACTATGGCTACACCTTC; CDR3aa: CASSFGGNNYGYTF; v_gene: TRBV7-2; d_gene: -; j_gene: TRBJ1-2; abundance: -
CDR3nt: TGTGCCAGTAGCCCGACAGGGAGGAGCAATCAGCCCCAGCATTTT; CDR3aa: CASSPTGRSNQPQHF; v_gene: TRBV19; d_gene: TRBD1; j_gene: TRBJ1-5; abundance: -
CDR3nt: TGTGCCAGCAACCTCCAGGGGTCTATGAACACTGAAGCTTTCTTT; CDR3aa: CASNLQGSMNTEAFF; v_gene: TRBV7-2; d_gene: -; j_gene: TRBJ1-1; abundance: -
CDR3nt: TGTGCCATCAGTGATGGGACAGGGGGTTTCCTTTCTGGCTACACCTTC; CDR3aa: CAISDGTGGFLSGYTF; v_gene: TRBV10-3; d_gene: TRBD1; j_gene: TRBJ1-2; abundance: -